These T cell receptor beta chains were read from a single sample in a study of shared clonotypes between healthy human individuals. TCRdb keeps only in-frame clones here, not all; method: immunoSEQ multiplex PCR. The sample records 780,000 or so clones, around 77% being singletons. Sequencing was carried out using memory CD4+ T cells sorted from blood. The receptors stem from a woman aged 25 to 45 in good health. Both conserved end residues are part of each CDR3. Each record gives: D gene, V gene, clone size, J gene, CDR3 protein, CDR3 DNA. A D gene is named only where the DNA matches it firmly. The size of a clone is reported for some rows only, either as once, few or many, or as a class for expanded clones.

>.|TRBV18|.|TRBJ2-7
CASSPQGLYEQYF
TGTGCCAGCTCACCACAGGGTCTCTACGAGCAGTACTTC
>.|TRBV28|.|TRBJ2-1
CASSLDSFYNEQFF
TGTGCCAGCAGTCTGGACTCTTTCTACAATGAGCAGTTCTTC
>TRBD2|TRBV9|.|TRBJ2-1
CASSGGLAGVPHEQFF
TGTGCCAGCAGCGGTGGACTAGCGGGAGTTCCCCATGAGCAGTTCTTC
>TRBD1|TRBV2|.|TRBJ1-2
CASRLGTGGGYTF
TGTGCCAGCAGGCTCGGGACAGGGGGTGGCTACACCTTC
>TRBD1|TRBV6-1|.|TRBJ2-3
CASRQLQGAWNTQYF
TGTGCCAGCAGACAATTACAGGGGGCATGGAATACGCAGTATTTT
>.|TRBV5-4|.|TRBJ2-7
CASSPGADISSYEQYF
TGTGCCAGCAGCCCCGGGGCGGACATCTCCTCCTACGAGCAGTACTTC
>TRBD1|TRBV5-1|.|TRBJ1-2
CASSSGQGSYGYTF
TGCGCCAGCAGCTCCGGACAGGGTAGCTATGGCTACACCTTC
>.|TRBV2|few|TRBJ2-5
CASSEGLGTQYF
TGTGCCAGCAGTGAAGGTCTGGGGACCCAGTACTTC
>.|TRBV19|.|TRBJ1-5
CASSTQDDQPQHF
TGTGCCAGTAGTACACAGGACGATCAGCCCCAGCATTTT
>TRBD1|TRBV5-1|.|TRBJ1-5
CASRTGTGDQPQHF
TGCGCCAGCAGGACCGGGACAGGGGATCAGCCCCAGCATTTT
>TRBD2|TRBV10-3|.|TRBJ2-5
CAISDGVGGPMTQYF
TGTGCCATCAGTGACGGGGTGGGAGGGCCGATGACCCAGTACTTC
>.|TRBV20-1|.|TRBJ2-2
CSAKNTGELFF
TGCAGTGCTAAAAACACCGGGGAGCTGTTTTTT
>TRBD2|TRBV6-6|.|TRBJ2-7
CASSYGRGFGEQYF
TGTGCCAGCAGTTACGGGCGGGGGTTCGGCGAGCAGTACTTC
>TRBD2|TRBV6-1|.|TRBJ2-3
CASSRGEGTDTQYF
TGTGCCAGCAGTAGAGGGGAGGGGACAGATACGCAGTATTTT
>.|TRBV2|.|TRBJ1-4
CASGTPNNEKLFF
TGTGCCAGCGGCACACCGAACAATGAAAAACTGTTTTTT
>TRBD1|TRBV5-1|.|TRBJ1-2
CASSGQAGNYGYTF
TGCGCCAGCAGCGGACAGGCGGGAAACTATGGCTACACCTTC
>.|TRBV5-1|.|TRBJ1-4
CASSADTVNEKLFF
TGCGCCAGCAGCGCGGACACGGTTAATGAAAAACTGTTTTTT
>.|TRBV6-6|.|TRBJ2-7
CASSNPQGTTYEQYF
TGTGCCAGCAGTAACCCCCAGGGGACAACCTACGAGCAGTACTTC
>.|TRBV29-1|few|TRBJ2-6
CSVESGLGANVLTF
TGCAGCGTTGAATCTGGGTTAGGGGCCAACGTCCTGACTTTC
>.|TRBV11-3|once|TRBJ2-2
CASSSGGNTGELFF
TGTGCCAGCAGCTCCGGGGGGAACACCGGGGAGCTGTTTTTT
>.|TRBV28|.|TRBJ1-1
CASSLLYTEAFF
TGTGCCAGCAGTTTACTCTACACTGAAGCTTTCTTT
>TRBD1|TRBV7-9|.|TRBJ2-3
CASSWDGIKGGATDTQYF
TGTGCCAGCAGCTGGGATGGCATCAAAGGGGGCGCGACAGATACGCAGTATTTT
>.|TRBV11-2|.|TRBJ1-2
CASSLGGSYGYTF
TGTGCCAGCAGCTTAGGTGGCAGCTATGGCTACACCTTC
>.|TRBV7-2|.|TRBJ1-2
CASSLAGLYGYTF
TGTGCCAGCAGCTTAGCCGGGCTCTATGGCTACACCTTC
>.|TRBV20-1|once|TRBJ2-7
CSARDHREQYF
TGCAGTGCTAGAGATCACCGGGAGCAGTACTTC
>.|TRBV5-1|few|TRBJ2-5
CASSRTPQETQYF
TGCGCCAGCAGTCGGACACCTCAAGAGACCCAGTACTTC
>TRBD1|TRBV18|few|TRBJ1-4
CASSPDRAVEKLFF
TGTGCCAGCTCACCAGACAGGGCGGTAGAAAAACTGTTTTTT
>TRBD2|TRBV11-2|.|TRBJ2-1
CASSPSLALEQFF
TGTGCCAGCAGCCCGTCACTAGCGCTGGAGCAGTTCTTC
>.|TRBV10-2|few|TRBJ1-2
CASSDGANGLYGYTF
TGCGCCAGCAGTGATGGTGCTAACGGCCTGTATGGCTACACCTTC
>TRBD2|TRBV18|.|TRBJ2-5
CASSPTGTSGSRLETQYF
TGTGCCAGCTCACCAACGGGGACTAGCGGGAGCAGACTGGAGACCCAGTACTTC
>.|TRBV7-2|.|TRBJ2-7
CASSLAGGSYEQYF
TGTGCCAGCAGCTTAGCGGGAGGCTCCTACGAGCAGTACTTC
>.|TRBV2|.|TRBJ2-5
CASTRGGAQYF
TGTGCCAGCACGAGGGGTGGGGCCCAGTACTTC
>TRBD2|TRBV5-1|.|TRBJ2-7
CASSFTSGNAEQYF
TGCGCCAGCAGCTTCACTAGCGGGAACGCCGAGCAGTACTTC
>TRBD1|TRBV4-2|.|TRBJ1-5
CASSRGTGNQPQHF
TGTGCCAGCAGCCGGGGGACAGGGAATCAGCCCCAGCATTTT
>.|TRBV7-9|.|TRBJ2-1
CASSPLVENEQFF
TGTGCCAGCAGCCCCCTGGTGGAAAATGAGCAGTTCTTC
>.|TRBV19|.|TRBJ1-1
CASSSGTRLKAFF
TGTGCCAGTAGTAGCGGGACGAGGCTTAAGGCTTTCTTT
>TRBD2|TRBV28|.|TRBJ2-2
CASLSPAGLAVPGELFF
TGTGCCAGCTTGTCACCTGCGGGACTAGCCGTTCCCGGGGAGCTGTTTTTT
>.|TRBV28|few|TRBJ1-5
CASSPKGSSNQPQHF
TGTGCCAGCAGTCCAAAGGGCAGTAGCAATCAGCCCCAGCATTTT
>.|TRBV6-6|.|TRBJ1-2
CASRRRDGANYGYTF
TGTGCCAGCAGGCGCCGGGACGGAGCTAACTATGGCTACACCTTC